The 28 T cell receptor beta chains below all came from one sample that was sequenced in a study of CD8+CD57+ T cells in acquired aplastic anemia. Genomic DNA acted as the template from which TCR beta VDJ combination and CDR3 sequence profiling were carried out. One entry per CDR3 protein results from TCRdb running MiXCR on the reads. The table records 100,000 to 150,000 distinct CDR3 sequences, about 46% of them present only once. The material sequenced was sorted CD4+, CD8+, or CD8+CD57+ T cells (not recorded which) from PBMCs. The receptors originated from a human donor in good health, serving as a control.

Notes on this clonotype: A read error is possible here, since a much larger clone lies one base away. The CDR3 carries no conserved terminal phenylalanine or tryptophan, so it likely arises from a read error. V usage is TRBV3-1 and J usage is TRBJ2-3; D not resolved. The CDR3 has 14 amino acids. V gave up 1 base and J gave up 3 bases, with 8 bases separating them. The germline V gene encodes CDR1 LGHDT and CDR2 YNNKEL (reference sequence). The CDR3 spells CASSQGFNTDTQYS. The CDR3 DNA reads as TGTGCCAGCAGCCAAGGGTTCAATACAGATACGCAGTATTCT.

The rearrangement uses TRBV9 and TRBJ2-7; 7 nucleotides line up with TRBD1. This CDR3 has 16 amino acids. The V segment lost 4 bases and the J segment 3 bases; nucleotides outside the gene matches: 13. Per the germline V gene, CDR1 is SGDLS and CDR2 is YYNGEE. DNA for the CDR3: TGTGCCAGCAGCTCCCGCTCCGGGACAGATATCTACGAGCAGTACTTC. It encodes CASSSRSGTDIYEQYF.

The chain links TRBV6-1 to TRBJ1-6; TRBD1 matches 10 bases. Trimming took 3 bases from V and 10 from J; bases not matched to a gene: 9. This CDR3 comprises 16 residues. CDR1 is MNHNS, CDR2 SASEGT, per germline. DNA of the CDR3: TGTGCCAGCAGTGAGGGGACAGGGGCCCCAAGATCACCCCTCCACTTT. This sequence encodes CASSEGTGAPRSPLHF.

The rearrangement uses TRBV9 and TRBJ2-7; possibly TRBD2 for D (5 bases). CDR1 is SGDLS, CDR2 YYNGEE, per germline. This CDR3 is 14 amino acids long. V was cut by 4 bases and J by 2 bases, with 13 bases left in between. CDR3 bases: TGTGCCAGCAGCTTTGGCGGGTCCCCCTACGAGCAGTACGTC. This translates into CASSFGGSPYEQYV.

This clonotype was seen many times. The chain recombines TRBV5-1 with TRBJ2-3, with D maybe TRBD1 (7 bases). Looked up from germline, CDR1 is SGHRS and CDR2 is YFSETQ. The CDR3 spans 16 residues. V lost 1 base and J 4 bases, leaving 16 bases between the germline ends. CDR3 sequence reads: CASSLSGGTVADTQYF. CDR3 nucleotide sequence: TGCGCCAGCAGCTTGAGTGGCGGGACAGTGGCAGATACGCAGTATTTT.

The chain is built from TRBV20-1 and TRBJ1-1, with D possibly being TRBD1 (6 bases). The CDR3 loop spans 14 amino acids. Per germline, CDR1 DFQATT and CDR2 SNEGSKA (reference sequence). V was trimmed by 6 bases and J by 5 bases, leaving 19 bases between them. In DNA form, the CDR3 reads TGCAGTGCGGAGCGAGGGGGGTATCGTACTGAAGCTTTCTTT. Residues: CSAERGGYRTEAFF.

This clonotype was observed many times. Since a much larger clone is just one base distant, this may be a read error. In DNA form, the CDR3 reads TGTACCAGCGACACAGGGCTGATGGGTGAAGCTTTCTTT. It is translated as CTSDTGLMGEAFF. The chain links TRBV2 to TRBJ1-1; D might be TRBD1 (6 bases). Germline values: CDR1 SNHLY, CDR2 FYNNEI. There are 13 residues in the CDR3.

The chain combines TRBV11-2 with TRBJ2-1; D is uncertain. This CDR3 has 17 residues. Germline V lookup: CDR1 SGHAT, CDR2 FQNNGV. V shed 1 base and J shed 0 bases, with 13 bases lying between them. The CDR3 region has the DNA TGTGCCAGCAGCTTAGGTCCCCCAGCGTCCTCCTACAATGAGCAGTTCTTC. Translation gives CASSLGPPASSYNEQFF.

This clonotype has more than one count but fewer than ten. This chain connects TRBV6-2 or TRBV6-3 to TRBJ2-2; D is tentatively TRBD1 or TRBD2 (5 bases each). The germline CDR1 and CDR2 sequences are MNHEY and SVGEGT. V lost 2 bases to trimming and J lost 2 bases, with 9 bases between them. The CDR3 has 15 residues. In DNA, the CDR3 is TGTGCCAGCAGTTACCGGGGCTCAAACACCGGGGAGCTGTTTTTT. This encodes CASSYRGSNTGELFF.

This clonotype appeared a few times. The CDR3 coding sequence is TGCAGTGCTAGAGCACCCTTAGCGGGACTGTCGAATGAGCAGTTCTTC. Translating it yields CSARAPLAGLSNEQFF. The chain combines TRBV20-1 with TRBJ2-1; 8 nucleotides line up with TRBD2. Germline V gives CDR1 DFQATT, CDR2 SNEGSKA (reference sequence). The V gene end was trimmed by 1 base and the J gene end by 7 bases; junction bases not matched to a gene: 12. This CDR3 contains 16 residues.

This clonotype was seen ten or more times. This chain links TRBV4-1 with TRBJ2-6; no definite D call. Trimming shortened V by 4 bases and J by 0 bases, and 7 bases separated the two germline ends. The germline CDR1 and CDR2 sequences are MGHRA and YSYEKL. The CDR3 is 15 amino acids. CDR3 sequence reads: CASSPLNSGANVLTF. In DNA, the CDR3 is TGCGCCAGCAGCCCTCTCAACTCTGGGGCCAACGTCCTGACTTTC.

This clonotype was found a few times. CDR3 DNA: TGTGCCAGCAGCCAAAGGGGGGAGGAGGGTGGGTTCTTTGCTTTCTTT. Translation gives CASSQRGEEGGFFAFF. This sequence joins TRBV3-1 and TRBJ1-1; TRBD1 is a possible D gene (6 bases). The CDR3 has 16 amino acids. Germline lookup yields CDR1 LGHDT and CDR2 YNNKEL (reference sequence). The V end was cut by 2 bases, the J end by 11 bases, with 24 bases between.

Many counts were recorded for this clonotype. The V gene is TRBV9, the J gene TRBJ1-5, with D possibly TRBD1 on 6 matching bases. Looked up from germline, CDR1 is SGDLS and CDR2 is YYNGEE. The CDR3 runs to 14 residues. The V end lost 3 bases, the J end lost 6 bases, and 13 bases lay between the germline ends. CDR3 DNA sequence: TGTGCCAGCAGCGACACCCCGACAGGTCAGCCCCAGCATTTT. Amino acid sequence: CASSDTPTGQPQHF.

V and J are TRBV15 and TRBJ1-5; D uncertain. V lost 3 bases to trimming and J lost 2 bases, with 8 bases between them. Germline assignment: CDR1 LNHNV and CDR2 YYDKDF (reference sequence). This CDR3 spans 14 amino acids. CDR3 residues: CATSREWRNQPQHF. As DNA, the CDR3 is TGTGCCACCAGCAGGGAATGGCGCAATCAGCCCCAGCATTTT.

The rearrangement links TRBV7-9 to TRBJ1-6; 7 nucleotides line up with TRBD1. V trimming: 5 bases; J trimming: 10 bases; junction bases outside the gene matches: 5. The length of the CDR3 is 13 residues. Germline-derived CDR1 and CDR2 are SEHNR and FQNEAQ (reference sequence). The CDR3 loop is CASSPGQASPLHF. CDR3 DNA sequence: TGTGCCAGCAGCCCCGGACAGGCGTCACCCCTCCACTTT.

This chain links TRBV20-1 with TRBJ2-7; no definite D call. V shed 1 base and J shed 3 bases, with 13 bases lying between them. The CDR3 totals 14 residues. Germline loops: CDR1 DFQATT, CDR2 SNEGSKA (reference sequence). The CDR3 region is CSARGAGNDYEQYF. The CDR3 nucleotides read TGCAGTGCTAGAGGGGCAGGCAACGACTACGAGCAGTACTTC.

This clonotype was counted ten times or more. The chain joins TRBV6-4 to TRBJ2-1, with 8 bases aligning to TRBD1. Germline V gene lookup returns CDR1 MRHNA and CDR2 SNTAGT. V lost 6 bases, J lost 3 bases, and 7 bases stayed unmatched. This CDR3 spans 15 amino acids. CDR3 nucleotides: TGTGCCAGCAGCCCCCAGGGGGCGGTCTACAATGAGCAGTTCTTC. Translated, it gives CASSPQGAVYNEQFF.

This clonotype was detected many times. This chain uses TRBV6-1 with TRBJ2-7; no clear D gene. The CDR3 totals 13 residues. Germline V CDR1 and CDR2: MNHNS, SASEGT. The germline V and J ends were trimmed by 2 bases and 2 bases, with 7 bases remaining between them. The CDR3 region has the DNA TGTGCCAGCAGTGAACAGGAAGCCTACGAGCAGTACTTC. Translated: CASSEQEAYEQYF.

There are many counts of this clonotype. This chain links TRBV7-6 with TRBJ1-5; D gene uncertain. This CDR3 is built from 12 residues. The V end was cut by 2 bases, the J end by 6 bases, with 5 bases between. Germline CDR1 reads SGHVS; CDR2 reads FNYEAQ. DNA for the CDR3: TGTGCCAGCAGCTTACTAGGTCAGCCCCAGCATTTT. The encoded protein is CASSLLGQPQHF.

This clonotype occurred many times. This sequence joins TRBV3-1 and TRBJ1-2; no definite D call. The V end lost 0 bases, the J end lost 5 bases, and 10 bases lay between the germline ends. Germline assignment: CDR1 LGHDT and CDR2 YNNKEL (reference sequence). CDR3 length equals 14 residues. The CDR3 nucleotides read TGTGCCAGCAGCCAAGAAGGAGAGGAGTATGGCTACACCTTC. Amino acids: CASSQEGEEYGYTF.

As regards this clonotype: A much larger clone is a single base away; this may be a read error. Since the CDR3 does not end with the conserved phenylalanine or tryptophan, this likely comes from a read error. V and J are TRBV5-1 and TRBJ2-1; TRBD2 matches 8 bases. After removal of 1 base from V and 5 bases from J, the junction contained 8 bases not matched to a gene. CDR1 is SGHRS and CDR2 is YFSETQ in the germline V gene. The CDR3 has 16 amino acids. This CDR3 is CASSLPGLGGNNEQFL. Here the CDR3 DNA reads TGCGCCAGCAGCTTGCCGGGACTAGGGGGAAACAATGAGCAGTTCCTC.

The table lists this clonotype with a count of one. This sequence joins TRBV19 and TRBJ1-1, with unresolved D. The V end was cut by 7 bases, the J end by 4 bases, with 19 bases between. The CDR3 is 15 residues long. Germline V CDR1 and CDR2: LNHDA, SQIVND (reference sequence). The CDR3 bases are TGTGCCAGTAAGGTCGCGGGGTCGGTGGGCACTGAAGCTTTCTTT. Translation: CASKVAGSVGTEAFF.

The V call is TRBV24-1, the J call TRBJ2-7; 7 positions agree with TRBD2. Germline values: CDR1 KGHDR, CDR2 SFDVKD. J was trimmed by 2 bases and V by 4 bases; bases with no gene match: 7. The CDR3 spans 15 residues. The CDR3 coding sequence is TGTGCCACCAGTGACCCCTCAGCGGGGACCTACGAGCAGTACTTC. Amino acids: CATSDPSAGTYEQYF.

This chain's CDR3 is CASRIKRGNEQYF. The CDR3 region has the DNA TGTGCCAGCAGGATCAAACGGGGAAACGAGCAGTACTTC. The gene calls are TRBV2 and TRBJ2-7; perhaps TRBD2 as D (5 bases). The CDR3 loop spans 13 amino acids. Trimming removed 6 bases at V and 5 bases at J, with 14 bases between. CDR1 is SNHLY and CDR2 is FYNNEI in the germline V gene.

A remark on this clonotype: The conserved closing phenylalanine or tryptophan is absent in this CDR3, likely reflecting a read error. The chain has TRBV3-1 and TRBJ1-1, with unresolved D. The V gene lost 4 bases and the J gene lost 0 bases, with 3 bases spanning the gap. Germline loops: CDR1 LGHDT, CDR2 YNNKEL (reference sequence). This CDR3 has 12 amino acids. The CDR3 loop is CASSLMNTEAFS. The CDR3 DNA reads as TGTGCCAGCAGCCTAATGAACACTGAAGCTTTCTCT.

This chain joins TRBV7-2 and TRBJ2-5; 11 bases match TRBD2. Trimming took 3 bases from V and 3 from J; bases not matched to a gene: 3. The germline V gene has CDR1 SGHTA and CDR2 FQGNSA. This CDR3 is 15 amino acids long. This CDR3 is CASSFSGGAEETQYF. The CDR3 region has the DNA TGTGCCAGCAGCTTTAGCGGGGGGGCCGAAGAGACCCAGTACTTC.

This sequence joins TRBV7-2 and TRBJ1-2; 10 nucleotides agree with TRBD1. Per germline, CDR1 SGHTA and CDR2 FQGNSA. Losses at the gene ends were 5 bases for V and 8 bases for J; bases not matched to a gene: 8. CDR3 length: 14 residues. This CDR3 is CASSGDRGLGGYTF. CDR3 sequence (DNA): TGTGCCAGCAGCGGAGACAGGGGGCTCGGGGGCTACACCTTC.

The chain has TRBV2 and TRBJ1-1, with D possibly being TRBD1 (6 bases). Deletions cut 4 bases from V and 5 bases from J, with 14 bases between. Germline loops: CDR1 SNHLY, CDR2 FYNNEI. The CDR3 consists of 14 residues. CDR3 residues: CASSGEGVITEAFF. The DNA for the CDR3 is TGTGCCAGCAGTGGAGAGGGGGTGATAACTGAAGCTTTCTTT.